This record looks at one T cell receptor beta chain sequence and its context. The sample originates from a study of monozygotic twins with inflammatory bowel disease. This CDR3 comprises 15 residues. Germline CDR1 is SEHNR and CDR2 is FQNEAQ (reference sequence). TCR libraries were prepared from around 3.5 ug total RNA each. Researchers ran eight separate cDNA reactions for each sample. TCRdb reprocessed the 5' RACE reads and stores each CDR3 protein as one record, lacking DNA. The listing contains approximately 400,000 distinct CDR3 sequences. The TCR originated in a human donor with ulcerative colitis or Crohn's disease, or a healthy co-twin of an affected twin (not recorded which). Sequencing used blood. The chain links TRBV7-9 to TRBJ2-1; lacking DNA, the TRBD2 call made by TCRdb goes unchecked. CDR3 loop: CASSFYAGGPDEQFF.